The rows below give T cell receptor beta chains drawn from one sample of a study of T-cell reconstitution after alpha-beta-depleted transplantation in children. TCRdb reanalysed the PCR reads using MiXCR and keeps one entry per CDR3 protein. The sample includes 150,000 to 200,000 distinct CDR3 sequences, approximately 6.6% of them seen just once. The sample in question was PBMCs from the stem cell graft donor, obtained from the stem cell graft. Receptors were obtained from a human donor who donated a stem cell graft to a child with Wiskott-Aldrich syndrome. The CDR3 runs from the conserved cysteine through the conserved F or W. The D gene is left open where the match is weak. Expanded clones are given a class, and other clones once, few, many or no size at all.

CDR3,DNA,J,V,D,size,length
CASSSRTGGDEQYF,TGCGCCAGCAGCTCCCGGACAGGGGGCGACGAGCAGTACTTC,TRBJ2-7,TRBV5-1,TRBD1,many,14
CASSLGDRPYEQYF,TGCGCCAGCAGCTTAGGGGACAGGCCCTACGAGCAGTACTTC,TRBJ2-7,TRBV5-1,TRBD1,many,14
CASEYEASYEQYF,TGTGCCAGCGAATATGAAGCCTCTTACGAGCAGTACTTC,TRBJ2-7,TRBV7-9,.,.,13
CASSLNFAGGNEQFF,TGCGCCAGCAGCTTGAATTTCGCAGGGGGCAATGAGCAGTTCTTC,TRBJ2-1,TRBV5-1,TRBD1,few,15
CASSLGLAAYNEQFF,TGTGCCAGCAGCCTGGGACTAGCGGCATACAATGAGCAGTTCTTC,TRBJ2-1,TRBV5-1,TRBD2,many,15
CASSSQGQITDTQYF,TGTGCCAGCAGCTCACAGGGACAGATCACAGATACGCAGTATTTT,TRBJ2-3,TRBV5-5,TRBD1,many,15
CASSLGYGPGEQETQYF,TGCGCCAGCAGCTTGGGGTACGGCCCCGGGGAACAAGAGACCCAGTACTTC,TRBJ2-5,TRBV5-1,.,many,17
CASSQLRFISYGYTF,TGTGCCAGCAGTCAACTACGATTTATTAGCTATGGCTACACCTTC,TRBJ1-2,TRBV28,.,few,15
CCARTASGGRYNEQFF,TGCTGTGCTAGGACGGCGAGCGGGGGGAGGTACAATGAGCAGTTCTTC,TRBJ2-1,TRBV20-1,TRBD2,.,16
CSALWRGAIDTQYF,TGCAGTGCCCTCTGGCGGGGGGCCATAGATACGCAGTATTTT,TRBJ2-3,TRBV20-1,TRBD2,.,14
CASSFFLPASNSYNEQFF,TGCGCCAGCAGCTTTTTCTTACCAGCGTCAAACTCCTACAATGAGCAGTTCTTC,TRBJ2-1,TRBV5-1,.,many,18
CASGASPPETQYF,TGCGCCAGCGGTGCTAGCCCGCCAGAGACCCAGTACTTC,TRBJ2-5,TRBV5-1,.,.,13
CASSPNFQGSNSPLHF,TGCGCCAGCAGCCCAAACTTTCAGGGGAGTAATTCACCCCTCCACTTT,TRBJ1-6,TRBV5-1,.,many,16
CASSQVGAGTEAFF,TGTGCCAGCAGCCAAGTGGGGGCGGGCACTGAAGCTTTCTTT,TRBJ1-1,TRBV12-3/TRBV12-4,.,many,14
CSASLGQAPDTQYF,TGCAGTGCTAGTCTGGGACAGGCCCCAGATACGCAGTATTTT,TRBJ2-3,TRBV20-1,TRBD1,many,14
CASTKGQGDIQHF,TGTGCCAGCACTAAGGGACAGGGGGATATCCAGCATTTT,TRBJ1-5,TRBV6-2/TRBV6-3,TRBD1,few,13
CASAQADVQSF,TGCGCCAGCGCACAAGCCGATGTGCAGTCCTTC,TRBJ2-1,TRBV5-1,.,many,11
CASSLEGRRSGNTIYF,TGCGCCAGCAGCTTGGAGGGCCGTAGGTCTGGAAACACCATATATTTT,TRBJ1-3,TRBV5-1,.,.,16
CASSDRTQAQETQYF,TGTGCCAGCAGTGACCGAACTCAGGCCCAAGAGACCCAGTACTTC,TRBJ2-5,TRBV12-3/TRBV12-4,.,few,15
CASRGSPSYNEQFF,TGTGCCAGCAGGGGGTCGCCCTCCTACAATGAGCAGTTCTTC,TRBJ2-1,TRBV7-2,.,few,14
CSANLRGSEQYF,TGCAGTGCTAACCTTAGGGGTAGCGAGCAGTACTTC,TRBJ2-7,TRBV20-1,.,many,12
CSAIRTSTDTQYF,TGCAGTGCTATCCGGACTAGCACAGATACGCAGTATTTT,TRBJ2-3,TRBV20-1,.,many,13
CASSFTSGGENEQFF,TGTGCCAGCAGCTTTACTAGCGGGGGTGAGAATGAGCAGTTCTTC,TRBJ2-1,TRBV7-9,TRBD2,many,15
CSATVRGPGYGYTF,TGCAGTGCCACAGTCCGGGGGCCGGGCTATGGCTACACCTTC,TRBJ1-2,TRBV20-1,.,many,14
CASSSPARGGNEQYF,TGTGCCAGCAGCTCCCCTGCTCGAGGGGGCAACGAGCAGTACTTC,TRBJ2-7,TRBV7-2,TRBD1,few,15
CRVELHRDRQETQYF,TGCAGAGTTGAGCTACACCGGGACCGCCAAGAGACCCAGTACTTC,TRBJ2-5,TRBV29-1,.,.,15
CASSQFPGGSNQPQHF,TGCGCCAGCAGCCAATTTCCCGGAGGAAGCAATCAGCCCCAGCATTTT,TRBJ1-5,TRBV4-1,.,few,16
CSAQRMLGETQYF,TGCAGTGCCCAGCGAATGCTCGGCGAGACCCAGTACTTC,TRBJ2-5,TRBV20-1,.,many,13
CASSLGTVYGYTF,TGTGCCAGCAGTTTGGGGACAGTATATGGCTACACCTTC,TRBJ1-2,TRBV12-3/TRBV12-4,TRBD1,many,13
CASSPRKGLALHEQYF,TGTGCCAGCAGTCCTCGAAAGGGACTAGCATTACACGAGCAGTACTTC,TRBJ2-7,TRBV12-3/TRBV12-4,TRBD2,many,16
CASSPLGRGPRNTGELFF,TGTGCCAGCAGCCCCCTAGGCAGGGGGCCTCGAAACACCGGGGAGCTGTTTTTT,TRBJ2-2,TRBV11-2,TRBD1,many,18
CASSQEQSNQPQHF,TGTGCCAGCAGCCAAGAGCAGAGCAATCAGCCCCAGCATTTT,TRBJ1-5,TRBV4-2,.,many,14
CASSYSSLDTQYF,TGTGCCAGCAGTTACTCGAGTTTGGATACGCAGTATTTT,TRBJ2-3,TRBV6-5,.,many,13
CAWSPPPRGREQYF,TGTGCCTGGAGTCCTCCCCCTCGGGGCAGGGAGCAGTACTTC,TRBJ2-7,TRBV30,.,many,14
CASSSDRALTYEQYF,TGCGCCAGCAGCTCGGACAGGGCGCTAACCTACGAGCAGTACTTC,TRBJ2-7,TRBV5-1,TRBD1,many,15
CASSPLPPGTPGRNEQFF,TGTGCCAGCTCACCTCTACCACCCGGGACCCCGGGTAGGAATGAGCAGTTCTTC,TRBJ2-1,TRBV18,.,many,18
CASSLPLQGREKLFF,TGTGCCAGCAGTTTACCTCTACAGGGACGTGAAAAACTGTTTTTT,TRBJ1-4,TRBV6-5,.,many,15
CASSTQRNYNSPLHF,TGTGCCAGCAGCACCCAACGTAACTATAATTCACCCCTCCACTTT,TRBJ1-6,TRBV7-2,.,.,15
CASSLVSGNNYGYTF,TGTGCCAGCAGCTTAGTATCAGGGAATAACTATGGCTACACCTTC,TRBJ1-2,TRBV7-2,.,many,15
CASSLRFLAGLGHADTQYF,TGTGCCAGCAGTTTAAGATTTCTAGCGGGGTTGGGTCACGCAGATACGCAGTATTTT,TRBJ2-3,TRBV27,TRBD2,many,19
CASSTVAGKDTQYF,TGCGCCAGCAGCACGGTCGCAGGCAAGGATACGCAGTATTTT,TRBJ2-3,TRBV5-1,.,many,14
CASSPHRGVPNTGELFF,TGTGCCAGCAGTCCCCACAGGGGAGTCCCGAACACCGGGGAGCTGTTTTTT,TRBJ2-2,TRBV7-7,TRBD1,.,17
CASSLDSHGSQHF,TGTGCCAGCAGCTTGGACAGCCACGGGTCCCAGCATTTT,TRBJ1-5,TRBV7-2,.,many,13
CASSATGSGANVLTF,TGCGCCAGCAGCGCAACAGGTTCTGGGGCCAACGTCCTGACTTTC,TRBJ2-6,TRBV5-1,.,many,15
CASSVGLAGGKQETQYF,TGTGCCAGCAGCGTGGGGCTAGCGGGCGGAAAACAAGAGACCCAGTACTTC,TRBJ2-5,TRBV9,TRBD2,many,17
CASSLGPDIYEQYF,TGCGCCAGCAGCCTTGGACCGGATATCTACGAGCAGTACTTC,TRBJ2-7,TRBV5-1,.,.,14
CASSRGTASQETQYF,TGTGCCAGCAGCCGTGGGACCGCAAGCCAAGAGACCCAGTACTTC,TRBJ2-5,TRBV6-1,.,many,15
CASSLGSRSGANVLTF,TGCGCCAGCAGCTTGGGGAGCCGCTCTGGGGCCAACGTCCTGACTTTC,TRBJ2-6,TRBV5-1,.,few,16